These 9 T cell receptor beta chains came from one sample sequenced in a study of blood T cell repertoires in COVID-19. TCRdb's copy holds only in-frame clones and misses some; the assay was immunoSEQ multiplex PCR. This sample has more than 75,000 clones, with around 80% found just once. The sequenced material came from peripheral blood. These receptors were obtained from a man between 60 and 70 years old with acute or convalescent COVID-19.

The table lists this clone with a few counts. The CDR3 is CASLKTGTYEQYF. Written as DNA, the CDR3 is TGTGCCAGCCTGAAAACAGGGACCTACGAGCAGTACTTC. V and J are TRBV18 and TRBJ2-7; D possibly corresponds to TRBD1 (6 bases). The CDR3 is 13 amino acids. V gave up 8 bases and J gave up 2 bases, with 13 bases separating them. Per germline, CDR1 KGHSH and CDR2 LQKENI. The whole variable domain, remainder taken from reference TRBV18 and TRBJ2-7, is NAGVMQNPRHLVRRRGQEARLRCSPMKGHSHVYWYRQLPEEGLKFMVYLQKENIIDESGMPKERFSAEFPKEGPSILRIQQVVRGDSAAYFCASLKTGTYEQYFGPGTRLTVT.

This sequence joins TRBV6-5 and TRBJ1-1, with a possible D match to TRBD1 (5 bases). The CDR3 length is 12 residues. Germline-derived CDR1 and CDR2 are MNHEY and SVGAGI. The CDR3 DNA sequence: TGTGGATGCAGGGTATCGAACACTGAAGCTTTCTTT. This encodes CGCRVSNTEAFF.

This chain links TRBV5-1 with TRBJ1-2; possible D gene TRBD1, 5 bases. Germline assignment: CDR1 SGHRS and CDR2 YFSETQ. Trimming cost V 3 bases and J 4 bases, with 13 bases left between them. This CDR3 comprises 14 residues. The CDR3 DNA is TGCGCCAGCAGCTCCGCCCAGGGTGCCTATGGCTACACCTTC. Amino acids: CASSSAQGAYGYTF. The variable domain in full, with the rest retrieved from reference TRBV5-1 and TRBJ1-2, is KAGVTQTPRYLIKTRGQQVTLSCSPISGHRSVSWYQQTPGQGLQFLFEYFSETQRNKGNFPGRFSGRQFSNSRSEMNVSTLELGDSALYLCASSSAQGAYGYTFGSGTRLTVV.

The V and J genes are TRBV7-9 and TRBJ1-4, with TRBD1 matching 7 bases. J was trimmed by 0 bases and V by 4 bases; bases with no gene match: 5. The CDR3 runs to 16 residues. The germline V gene has CDR1 SEHNR and CDR2 FQNEAQ (reference sequence). CDR3 sequence (DNA): TGTGCCAGCAGCTCGGGACAGACTGCAACTAATGAAAAACTGTTTTTT. Translation gives CASSSGQTATNEKLFF.

A few counts support this clone. The DNA for the CDR3 is TGCGCCAGCGGCACAGGGGTTTACGAGCAGTACTTC. Translation: CASGTGVYEQYF. The chain links TRBV5-1 to TRBJ2-7, with 7 bases matching TRBD1. The trim removed 7 bases at V and 4 bases at J, leaving 5 bases unmatched. This CDR3 contains 12 residues. The germline gives CDR1 SGHRS, CDR2 YFSETQ. Together with reference TRBV5-1 and TRBJ2-7, the CDR3 gives the full variable domain: KAGVTQTPRYLIKTRGQQVTLSCSPISGHRSVSWYQQTPGQGLQFLFEYFSETQRNKGNFPGRFSGRQFSNSRSEMNVSTLELGDSALYLCASGTGVYEQYFGPGTRLTVT.

The gene calls are TRBV12-5 and TRBJ2-3; 7 nucleotides align to TRBD1. The V gene's germline CDR1 is LGHNT and CDR2 FRNRAP. V gave up 5 bases and J gave up 1 base; unmatched junction bases: 6. CDR3 size: 15 residues. This CDR3 is CASGGGTGGTDTQYF. In DNA form, the CDR3 reads TGTGCTAGTGGTGGGGGAACAGGGGGCACAGATACGCAGTATTTT.

The gene calls are TRBV6-5 and TRBJ1-1; D is possibly TRBD1 (5 bases). Germline assignment: CDR1 MNHEY and CDR2 SVGAGI. Trimming stripped 2 bases from V and 11 bases from J, with 15 bases between. The CDR3 runs to 13 residues. The CDR3 reads CASSYPQGDRAFF. DNA for the CDR3: TGTGCCAGCAGTTACCCTCAGGGTGATAGGGCTTTCTTT.

The chain recombines TRBV7-2 with TRBJ2-1; D possibly corresponds to TRBD2 (6 bases). The germline V gene encodes CDR1 SGHTA and CDR2 FQGNSA. The CDR3 covers 12 residues. With 4 bases removed from V and 8 bases from J, the gap between germline ends came to 9 bases. The CDR3 spells CASSYAGYEQFF. The DNA for the CDR3 is TGTGCCAGCAGCTACGCGGGGTATGAGCAGTTCTTC.

The chain is built from TRBV7-2 and TRBJ2-1; the D gene is possibly TRBD1 (5 bases). V shed 4 bases and J shed 12 bases, with 10 bases lying between them. CDR3 length: 11 amino acids. Per germline, CDR1 SGHTA and CDR2 FQGNSA. The CDR3 loop reads CASSSRQTQFF. DNA for the CDR3: TGTGCCAGCAGCTCGAGACAGACGCAGTTCTTC. The full variable domain, rest sourced from reference TRBV7-2 and TRBJ2-1, is GAGVSQSPSNKVTEKGKDVELRCDPISGHTALYWYRQSLGQGLEFLIYFQGNSAPDKSGLPSDRFSAERTGGSVSTLTIQRTQQEDSAVYLCASSSRQTQFFGPGTRLTVL.